The 5 T cell receptor beta chains presented below share a single source sample, sequenced in a study of blood T cell repertoires in COVID-19. Data came from immunoSEQ multiplex PCR; TCRdb stores just in-frame clones and leaves some out. This table has approximately 270,000 clones, approximately 88% appearing once. Sequencing was done on a sample of peripheral blood. The receptors shown here come from a woman in her twenties or thirties with COVID-19, enrolled during active disease.

V usage is TRBV23-1 and J usage is TRBJ1-2, with D hard to call. TRBV23-1 is classed as an ORF, of uncertain function. V gave up 6 bases and J gave up 5 bases, with 19 bases separating them. The CDR3 length is 15 residues. Here the CDR3 DNA reads TGCGCCAGCAGGCCGCCGGGATTAGCGAGGTATGGCTACACCTTC. It codes for CASRPPGLARYGYTF.

This clone was seen a handful of times. The rearrangement uses TRBV4-3 and TRBJ1-2; tentative D call: TRBD1 (5 bases). V was trimmed by 4 bases and J by 4 bases, leaving 16 bases between them. Looked up from germline, CDR1 is LGHNA and CDR2 is YSLEER. The CDR3 is 15 residues long. The CDR3 protein is CASSPGLSGPYGYTF. The CDR3 DNA sequence: TGCGCCAGCAGCCCGGGACTGTCGGGTCCCTATGGCTACACCTTC.

This chain connects TRBV19 to TRBJ2-7, with a weak D call TRBD2 (6 bases). Germline CDR1 reads LNHDA; CDR2 reads SQIVND (reference sequence). The CDR3 is made up of 15 amino acids. The V end was cut by 3 bases, the J end by 3 bases, with 15 bases between. In nucleotides, the CDR3 is TGTGCCAGTAGTATGGGGCGGGGAACCCTCTACGAGCAGTACTTC. It specifies CASSMGRGTLYEQYF.

The chain combines TRBV30 with TRBJ2-1, with TRBD2 matching over 8 bases. The V segment lost 7 bases and the J segment 4 bases; nucleotides outside the gene matches: 21. The germline CDR1 and CDR2 sequences are GTSNPN and SVGIG (reference sequence). This CDR3 has 18 amino acids. DNA of the CDR3: TGTGCCTTGTCGGATAGTGGTAGCGGGGAGAAGGGGTACAATGAGCAGTTCTTC. Protein: CALSDSGSGEKGYNEQFF. Full variable domain (rest looked up from reference TRBV30 and TRBJ2-1): SQTIHQWPATLVQPVGSPLSLECTVEGTSNPNLYWYRQAAGRGLQLLFYSVGIGQISSEVPQNLSASRPQDRQFILSSKKLLLSDSGFYLCALSDSGSGEKGYNEQFFGPGTRLTVL.

The sample holds a few counts of this clone. The chain is built from TRBV27 and TRBJ1-6, with D unresolved. The CDR3 spans 15 residues. Trimming pared 1 base from V and 9 bases from J, leaving 13 bases between. The germline V gene encodes CDR1 MNHEY and CDR2 SMNVEV (reference sequence). CDR3 sequence: CASSLFGGRASPLHF. CDR3 DNA sequence: TGTGCCAGCAGTTTATTCGGTGGGAGGGCTTCACCCCTCCACTTT.